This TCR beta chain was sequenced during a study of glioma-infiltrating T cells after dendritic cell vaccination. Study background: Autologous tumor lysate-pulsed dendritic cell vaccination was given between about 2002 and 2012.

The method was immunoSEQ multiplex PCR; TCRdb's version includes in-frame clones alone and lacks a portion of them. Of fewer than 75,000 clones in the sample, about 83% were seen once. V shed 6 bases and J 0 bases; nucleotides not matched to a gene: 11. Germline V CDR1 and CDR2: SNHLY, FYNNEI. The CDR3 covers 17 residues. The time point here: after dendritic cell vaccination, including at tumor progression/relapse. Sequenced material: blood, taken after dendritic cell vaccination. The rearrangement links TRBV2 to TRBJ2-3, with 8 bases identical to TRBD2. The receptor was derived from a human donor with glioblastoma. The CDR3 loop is CASRGGASGRSTDTQYF. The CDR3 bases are TGTGCCAGCAGGGGGGGGGCTAGCGGGCGTAGCACAGATACGCAGTATTTT.